The clone carrying this TCR beta chain showed up many times. Time point of the sample: newly diagnosed GD, antithyroid drugs for less than 3 months. Making the TCR library involved RNA that had been extracted from PBMCs. Patients with Graves' disease were diagnosed by American Thyroid Association guidelines. This sample was taken from a study of regulatory T cells in long-lasting Graves disease. Germline assignment: CDR1 SNHLY and CDR2 FYNNEI. V was shortened by 5 bases and J by 7 bases, with 12 bases between the two germline ends. The CDR3 totals 13 residues. Combining iRepertoire HTBI primers with Arm-PCR of CDR3 regions, the authors built TCR beta libraries. TCRdb passed the multiplex PCR reads through MiXCR, listing each CDR3 protein once. The table includes some 410,000 distinct CDR3 sequences, about a sixth detected once. This sample also appeared in a second study, on T cells in Graves' hyperthyroidism and ophthalmopathy. According to that study: Expanded thyroid clonotypes (above 0.001) were mostly also found in blood.

The TCR sequence derives from a woman under 40 with Graves disease. The material was peripheral blood mononuclear cells (PBMCs), obtained at new diagnosis, from a patient treated with antithyroid drugs. The chain joins TRBV2 to TRBJ2-4; D is unresolved. The CDR3 bases are TGTGCCAGCAGTTACTTAGCCAGCAACATTCAGTACTTC. Translated: CASSYLASNIQYF.